This is a list of T cell receptor beta chains from one sample in a study of memory CD4+ T cells and cytomegalovirus serostatus. Sequenced by immunoSEQ multiplex PCR; TCRdb stores in-frame clones only, minus some. Found here are 50,000 to 75,000 clones, about 81% of them singletons; the top ten hold 0.88%. Specimen: memory CD4+ T cells from blood. The receptor source for this set is an adult in good health and CMV-seronegative. The CDR3 runs from the conserved cysteine through the conserved F or W. The D gene is left open where the match is weak. Clone size appears in some rows only: once, few, many, or a class for an expanded clone.

D gene,J gene,clone size,V gene,CDR3 DNA,CDR3 protein
TRBD1,TRBJ1-2,NA,TRBV14,TGTGCCAGCAGCCAAGTCCCGGGACAGCACTATGGCTACACCTTC,CASSQVPGQHYGYTF
NA,TRBJ1-5,NA,TRBV5-1,TGCGCCAGCAGCTTGTCAGGGACGGCAGCTCAGCCCCAGCATTTT,CASSLSGTAAQPQHF
TRBD1,TRBJ2-7,NA,TRBV5-1,TGCGCCAGCAGCACGAGGACAGGCCTCTCCTACGAGCAGTACTTC,CASSTRTGLSYEQYF
NA,TRBJ2-3,NA,TRBV5-1,TGCGCCAGCAGCCTCGGGACGGGCAGGGATACGCAGTATTTT,CASSLGTGRDTQYF
NA,TRBJ1-5,NA,TRBV7-2,TGTGCCAGCAGCTTAGATGGCGCAAGCCAGCCCCAGCATTTT,CASSLDGASQPQHF
NA,TRBJ1-1,NA,TRBV5-1,TGCGCCAGCAGCTTGATTGACAGGTCCCCGAACACTGAAGCTTTCTTT,CASSLIDRSPNTEAFF
TRBD1,TRBJ2-1,NA,TRBV2,TGTGCCAGCGCGGGGACAGGTGGGGCATACAATGAGCAGTTCTTC,CASAGTGGAYNEQFF
TRBD1,TRBJ2-5,NA,TRBV11-3,TGTGCCAGCAGCTCAACGGACCGGGACAGGGGTGAGACCCAGTACTTC,CASSSTDRDRGETQYF
TRBD1,TRBJ2-7,NA,TRBV27,TGTGCCAGCAGTCCAGTGGGACAGGGACCAAACGAGCAGTACTTC,CASSPVGQGPNEQYF
NA,TRBJ1-5,NA,TRBV19,TGTGCCAGTACGAGGGGAATCGAAGGGCTTGGGGGTAATCAGCCCCAGCATTTT,CASTRGIEGLGGNQPQHF
NA,TRBJ2-2,NA,TRBV28,TGTGCCAGCAGGCAGATCACTAGGTCCCCCGGGGAGCTGTTTTTT,CASRQITRSPGELFF
NA,TRBJ2-1,NA,TRBV7-9,TGTGCCAGCAGCTTTATCCGGGGTGAGCAGTTCTTC,CASSFIRGEQFF
TRBD1,TRBJ2-7,once,TRBV5-4,TGTGCCAGCAGCACCCCGGGACAGGGGGCGGTCGAGCAGTACTTC,CASSTPGQGAVEQYF
TRBD1,TRBJ1-2,once,TRBV2,TGTGCCAGCAGTAACCAACCGGGACAGGGAGGTGGCTACACCTTC,CASSNQPGQGGGYTF
TRBD1,TRBJ2-2,NA,TRBV7-8,TGTGCCAGCAGAACGAGACAGGGGGCGCGAGGGGAGCTGTTTTTT,CASRTRQGARGELFF
NA,TRBJ2-2,NA,TRBV6-6,TGTGCCAGCAGTTACACAGGGTCCCCCGGGGAGCTGTTTTTT,CASSYTGSPGELFF
NA,TRBJ2-7,NA,TRBV7-2,TGTGCCAGCAGCCGCTTAAGTGGGGTACAGGGCTACGAGCAGTACTTC,CASSRLSGVQGYEQYF
NA,TRBJ1-1,NA,TRBV5-1,TGCGCCAGCAGCCGGGTGGGAGGGAACACTGAAGCTTTCTTT,CASSRVGGNTEAFF
TRBD2,TRBJ2-6,NA,TRBV2,TGTGCCAGCCGACGGGGGGGTACTGGGGCCAACGTCCTGACTTTC,CASRRGGTGANVLTF
TRBD1,TRBJ1-5,once,TRBV18,TGTGCCAGCTCACGGGACAGGGGACAGCCCCAGCATTTT,CASSRDRGQPQHF
NA,TRBJ2-1,NA,TRBV7-3,TGTGCCAGCAGCTTAGTCGCCGGGACCGCCCCGAGCAATGAGCAGTTCTTC,CASSLVAGTAPSNEQFF
NA,TRBJ1-5,once,TRBV2,TGTGCCAGCAGTGGGGGGGCGGGCAATCAGCCCCAGCATTTT,CASSGGAGNQPQHF
NA,TRBJ2-6,NA,TRBV25-1,TGTGCCAGCAGTGACTCAGGGTTCTCTGGGGCCAACGTCCTGACTTTC,CASSDSGFSGANVLTF
TRBD1,TRBJ2-2,NA,TRBV28,TGTGCCAGCTCCCCAGGGGGAGCGAACACCGGGGAGCTGTTTTTT,CASSPGGANTGELFF
TRBD1,TRBJ2-1,NA,TRBV4-1,TGCGCCAGCAGCCAAGGACAGGGTGAGTTCTTC,CASSQGQGEFF
NA,TRBJ2-1,NA,TRBV11-3,TGTGCCAGCAGCCCCCAAGATGGGGGTGAGCAGTTCTTC,CASSPQDGGEQFF
TRBD2,TRBJ2-1,NA,TRBV6-4,TGTGCCAGCAGGGCTAGCGGGAGTGTGTTCTTC,CASRASGSVFF
NA,TRBJ1-3,NA,TRBV30,TGTGCCTGGAGTCGGGGGGCTGGAAACACCATATATTTT,CAWSRGAGNTIYF
NA,TRBJ2-7,once,TRBV7-2,TGTGCCAGCAGCTTTCGTGAGGGGATAGTTTACGAGCAGTACTTC,CASSFREGIVYEQYF
NA,TRBJ1-3,NA,TRBV5-4,TGTGCCAGCAGCCGGGGGACGGCTGGAAACACCATATATTTT,CASSRGTAGNTIYF
NA,TRBJ2-7,once,TRBV5-1,TGCGCCAGCAGCTTGGCACAGCTGTTCTCGGGGCCGAACTACGAGCAGTACTTC,CASSLAQLFSGPNYEQYF
NA,TRBJ1-1,few,TRBV7-7,TGTGCCAGCAGCTTAAACCGGGACACTGAAGCTTTCTTT,CASSLNRDTEAFF
TRBD2,TRBJ2-7,NA,TRBV7-9,TGTGCCAGCAGCTTAGCCCTAGCGGGGACCCTCTACGAGCAGTACTTC,CASSLALAGTLYEQYF
TRBD2,TRBJ2-3,NA,TRBV7-9,TGTGCCAGCAGCTTAGCACTAGCGGGGGGCACAGATACGCAGTATTTT,CASSLALAGGTDTQYF
TRBD1,TRBJ1-4,once,TRBV19,TGTGCCAGTAGTATCAGGGGGTCGACTAATGAAAAACTGTTTTTT,CASSIRGSTNEKLFF
TRBD1,TRBJ2-3,NA,TRBV27,TGTGCCAGCAGTCCGACCGGGACAGGGGAGAAAGATACGCAGTATTTT,CASSPTGTGEKDTQYF
NA,TRBJ2-3,NA,TRBV18,TGTGCCAGCTCGCAGGGCCTCAGTGGGACAGATACGCAGTATTTT,CASSQGLSGTDTQYF
TRBD2,TRBJ2-1,few,TRBV10-3,TGTGCCATCAGTGATTCAGGACTAGCGGGAGGATACAATGAGCAGTTCTTC,CAISDSGLAGGYNEQFF
TRBD2,TRBJ2-1,NA,TRBV7-2,TGTGCCAGCAGCTTCGGGACTAGCGGGGTGAAGCAGTTCTTC,CASSFGTSGVKQFF
TRBD1,TRBJ1-1,NA,TRBV19,TGTGCCAGTAGCCGGCGGACAGGGGGCTCGGACACTGAAGCTTTCTTT,CASSRRTGGSDTEAFF
NA,TRBJ1-1,few,TRBV25-1,TGTGCCAGCAGGTCTACTTCATGGAACACTGAAGCTTTCTTT,CASRSTSWNTEAFF
NA,TRBJ2-1,NA,TRBV6-4,TGTGCCAGCAGCAAGGACAGCAGGGTCTACAATGAGCAGTTCTTC,CASSKDSRVYNEQFF
NA,TRBJ1-4,NA,TRBV25-1,TGTGCCAGCAGTGAAAATATCTTGACCTCAAATGAAAAACTGTTTTTT,CASSENILTSNEKLFF
NA,TRBJ1-1,once,TRBV6-1,TGTGCCAGCAGTGGGGTTAGCGGGACCACTGAAGCTTTCTTT,CASSGVSGTTEAFF
NA,TRBJ2-1,few,TRBV5-4,TGTGCCACCGAACGGGTCCGGGGATCCTACAATGAGCAGTTCTTC,CATERVRGSYNEQFF
TRBD1,TRBJ2-1,NA,TRBV28,TGTGCCACCCGTGGGGACAGGGGAGGGAGGAATGAGCAGTTCTTC,CATRGDRGGRNEQFF
TRBD1,TRBJ2-2,NA,TRBV7-3,TGTGCCAGCAGCTTAATGCGAGTTGGAGGGACAGGGAGCACCGGGGAGCTGTTTTTT,CASSLMRVGGTGSTGELFF
NA,TRBJ1-4,NA,TRBV28,TGTGCCAGCAGCCTCCAGGGTCCTAATGAAAAACTGTTTTTT,CASSLQGPNEKLFF
TRBD2,TRBJ2-1,NA,TRBV19,TGTGCCAGTAGTATCTCGGTAGCGGGAGTGTCCTACAATGAGCAGTTCTTC,CASSISVAGVSYNEQFF
NA,TRBJ2-3,NA,TRBV19,TGTGCCAGTAGTATTGAGGGAGTGAAGGAAGCGCAGTATTTT,CASSIEGVKEAQYF
TRBD2,TRBJ2-5,NA,TRBV2,TGTGCCAGCAGTGAAACTAGCGGGGGAAAAGAGACCCAGTACTTC,CASSETSGGKETQYF
NA,TRBJ1-6,NA,TRBV6-1,TGTGCCAGCAGTGACCCCATTTACTCGTTTAATTCACCCCTCCACTTT,CASSDPIYSFNSPLHF
NA,TRBJ1-1,NA,TRBV25-1,TGTGCCAGCAGTGAATTTGACACTGAAGCTTTCTTT,CASSEFDTEAFF
TRBD1,TRBJ1-5,NA,TRBV19,TGTGCCACCACTAGAAGTGACAGGGATGATCAGCCCCAGCATTTT,CATTRSDRDDQPQHF
NA,TRBJ2-1,NA,TRBV4-1,TGCGCCAGCAGCCAAATTTTCGCGATGGAGAGCTCCTACAATGAGCAGTTCTTC,CASSQIFAMESSYNEQFF
NA,TRBJ1-1,NA,TRBV2,TGTGCCAGCAGTGAGCTGGGAGGGATTGCTTTCTTT,CASSELGGIAFF
NA,TRBJ2-1,NA,TRBV14,TGTGCCAGCAGCCAAGAGAATGCGGCTAGAGTCTATGAGCAGTTCTTC,CASSQENAARVYEQFF
NA,TRBJ1-3,NA,TRBV18,TGTGCCAGCTCACCACCAGTGCTAAGGAGCTCTGGAAACACCATATATTTT,CASSPPVLRSSGNTIYF
TRBD2,TRBJ2-5,NA,TRBV15,TGTGCCACCAGCAGAGGTAATGCAGGGAGGGACCAAGAGACCCAGTACTTC,CATSRGNAGRDQETQYF